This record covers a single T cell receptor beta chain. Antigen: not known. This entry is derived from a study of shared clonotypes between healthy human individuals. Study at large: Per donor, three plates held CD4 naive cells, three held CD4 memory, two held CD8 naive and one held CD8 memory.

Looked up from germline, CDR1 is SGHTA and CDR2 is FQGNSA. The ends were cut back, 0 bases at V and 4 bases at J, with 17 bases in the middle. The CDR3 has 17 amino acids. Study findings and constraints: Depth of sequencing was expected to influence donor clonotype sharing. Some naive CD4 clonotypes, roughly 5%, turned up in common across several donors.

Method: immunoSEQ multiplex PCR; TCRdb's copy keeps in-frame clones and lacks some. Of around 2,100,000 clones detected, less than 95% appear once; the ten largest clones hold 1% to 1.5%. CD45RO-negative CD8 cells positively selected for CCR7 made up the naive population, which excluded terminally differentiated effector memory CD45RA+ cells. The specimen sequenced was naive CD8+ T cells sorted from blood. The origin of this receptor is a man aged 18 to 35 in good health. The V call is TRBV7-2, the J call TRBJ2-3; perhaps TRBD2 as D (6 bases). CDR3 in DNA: TGTGCCAGCAGCTTAGCGGTCGCTGGGGACTTCCCAGATACGCAGTATTTT. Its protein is CASSLAVAGDFPDTQYF.